This TCR beta chain was identified during a study of blood T cells in healthy people across ages. Across the study: There was about one barcoded beta molecule captured by template switching per two T cells. Study findings and constraints: A greater number of naive CD4+ cells and higher diversity distinguished long-lived donors from aged donors.

V gave up 3 bases and J gave up 5 bases, with 14 bases separating them. The CDR3 consists of 14 residues. CDR1 and CDR2 from the germline V gene are SGHDT and YYEEEE. Together with a sample-barcoded 5' primer, a J-beta primer mix was included in a second PCR lasting roughly 6 to 12 cycles. MiXCR, run by TCRdb on the 5' RACE reads, gives a single entry per CDR3 protein. The profile shows approximately 880,000 distinct CDR3 sequences, about 44% of them singletons. Total RNA amounts of at least 5 micrograms were extracted per sample. Only one count was recorded for this clonotype. Its target is unknown. The sequencing input was blood. The sequence was obtained from a man between 25 and 39 years old in good health. The chain carries TRBV5-6 and TRBJ1-2; tentatively, D is TRBD1 (6 bases). The CDR3 DNA reads as TGTGCCAGCAGCTCTGCGACAGGACCTTATGGCTACACCTTC. Amino acids: CASSSATGPYGYTF.